This T cell receptor beta chain was sequenced during a study of blood T cell repertoires in COVID-19 (dated by TCRdb to 2019 to 2021). For the study in its entirety: The collaborator samples originated in the United States, Italy and Spain and spanned the acute and convalescent phases of COVID-19. The material from the prospective study consisted of cDNA or gDNA derived from T cells, B-cell-depleted T cells, or PBMCs. Deeply sampled blood TCRbeta repertoires from subjects exposed to, actively infected with, or recovered from COVID-19 were included in the dataset. The repertoires were released in a freely available public database meant as a resource for research on the immune response to SARS-CoV-2. Where available, HLA class I and class II types were obtained from metadata supplied by the sample provider rather than from assay-based typing. Samples were obtained from the ongoing ImmuneRACE study (first 160 participants) and from over 1,000 subjects provided by 6 global collaborators. Nearly every sample came with metadata listing a de-identified subject ID, COVID-19 status, age in years and sex. The full study reports these points: The quantity of clinical and demographic metadata differed by source and by participant and was supplied without curation.

Enrolling through a virtual design, the prospective study's participants ranged in age from roughly 18 to 95 years and lived across 24 United States geographic areas. Cohort assignment in the prospective study relied on participant-reported clinical history from a screening survey and a study questionnaire. A participant counted as exposed if, within 2 weeks of entering the study, that participant had been in contact with someone who had a PCR-confirmed or clinician-diagnosed COVID-19 case. In the prospective study, whole blood, serum and a nasopharyngeal or oropharyngeal swab were collected from each participant by mobile phlebotomists. Participants in the prospective study had the option to provide additional blood draws and questionnaires over a roughly two-month period. Before DNA extraction, blood samples from the prospective study were shipped at room temperature or frozen. TCRbeta CDR3 regions were amplified from genomic DNA using the immunoSEQ Assay, a bias-controlled multiplex PCR. In the paper's pipeline: Within the assay, amplification of reference gene primers was used to estimate how many nucleated cells each sample contained. To quantify the absolute abundance of each unique TCRbeta CDR3 rearrangement, sequence reads were collapsed and filtered. For each sample, productive Simpson clonality was calculated as the square root of Simpson's diversity index across productive rearrangements. Not all clones reach the TCRdb copy of this immuneACCESS table, which keeps in-frame sequences only. Checked studies attribute under half of the gap to unresolved V genes and leave the rest unexplained. That table supplies the V and J calls and clone size; D and trimming were determined from the DNA. The sample table holds 210,000 or so clones, of which 80% to 90% were seen once. The ten largest account for about 4% of the sample.

For this chain, trimming is 0 bases at the V end and 4 bases at the J end, and the number of junction bases without a gene match is 6. From the germline V gene, CDR1 is MGHRA and CDR2 is YSYEKL. The CDR3 starts with the cysteine, ends with the phenylalanine, and has 17 residues. Of the read, only the CDR3 DNA is kept; its 51 bases are in frame from base 1. As for this clone: What antigen it recognizes has not been identified. There are no base qualities to consult, and no much larger clone falls within one base.

The sequenced material came from PBMCs or T cells enriched from blood (not recorded which). This receptor was identified in a woman between 25 and 40 years old who had been exposed to COVID-19. The rearranged segments are TRBV4-1 and TRBJ2-3; TRBD2 lines up with 11 middle nucleotides. The CDR3 region: CASSQDPSGRMADTQYF. The DNA is as follows: TGCGCCAGCAGCCAAGATCCTAGCGGGAGGATGGCAGATACGCAGTATTTT.